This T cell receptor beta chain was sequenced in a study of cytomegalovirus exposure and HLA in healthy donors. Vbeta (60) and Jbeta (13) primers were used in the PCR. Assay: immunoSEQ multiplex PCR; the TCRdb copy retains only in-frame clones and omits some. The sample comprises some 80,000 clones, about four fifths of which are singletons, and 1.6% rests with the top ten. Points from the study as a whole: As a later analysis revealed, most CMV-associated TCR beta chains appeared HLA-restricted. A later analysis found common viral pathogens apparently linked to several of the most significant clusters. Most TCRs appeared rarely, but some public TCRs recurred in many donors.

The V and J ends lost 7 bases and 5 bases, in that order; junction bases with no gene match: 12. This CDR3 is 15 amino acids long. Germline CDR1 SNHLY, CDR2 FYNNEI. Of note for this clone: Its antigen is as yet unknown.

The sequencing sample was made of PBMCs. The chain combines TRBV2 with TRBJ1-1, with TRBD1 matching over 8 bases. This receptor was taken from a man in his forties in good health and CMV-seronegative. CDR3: CASNPWTGRETEAFF. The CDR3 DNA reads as TGTGCCAGCAATCCTTGGACAGGGCGGGAAACTGAAGCTTTCTTT.